Sequencing of this T cell receptor (beta chain) was carried out in a study of cytomegalovirus exposure and HLA in healthy donors. Germline V gene sequence: CDR1 SNHLY, CDR2 FYNNEI. After removal of 6 bases from V and 8 bases from J, the junction contained 9 bases not matched to a gene. The CDR3 covers 14 residues. This PCR relied on a set of 60 Vbeta primers and 13 Jbeta primers. Only in-frame clones appear in the TCRdb table, and some are missing; sequencing was by immunoSEQ multiplex PCR. The table has about 120,000 clones, more than 65% seen once. The receptor was isolated from a human donor in good health. The sequenced sample consisted of PBMCs. V is TRBV2 and J is TRBJ1-5; 8 bases line up with TRBD1. The CDR3 nucleotides are TGTGCCAGCAGGATTTCAGGGGGCTCGAAGCCCCAGCATTTT. It specifies CASRISGGSKPQHF.